This record concerns one T cell receptor (beta chain) sequence. The RNA, roughly 0.45 to 1 ug, was put through reverse transcription using random hexamers. TCRdb fed the immunoSEQ multiplex PCR reads into MiXCR, producing one record per CDR3 protein. The profile shows around 270,000 distinct CDR3 sequences, over 75% of them singletons. V was shortened by 3 bases and J by 0 bases, with 9 bases between the two germline ends. This CDR3 region has 14 residues. CDR1 and CDR2 from the germline V gene are LGHNA and YSLEER. The data belong to a study of CD8 T cells in Susac syndrome. The sequencing sample was made of CD8+ T cells from PBMCs. The rearrangement links TRBV4-3 to TRBJ2-7, with D tentatively TRBD2 (6 bases). The clonotype comes from a human donor with multiple sclerosis. CDR3: CASSHLTSSYEQYF. Written as DNA, the CDR3 is TGCGCCAGCAGCCACTTGACTAGCTCCTACGAGCAGTACTTC.